These 20 T cell receptor beta chains were sequenced from one sample in a study of patients and donors after allogeneic stem cell transplantation. TCRdb re-called the RT-PCR reads with MiXCR, one entry per CDR3 protein. The sample carries approximately 150,000 distinct CDR3 sequences, over 25% recorded once. The sample comprised blood, either unsorted or a sorted T cell fraction (not recorded which). These receptors were taken from a human donor who was either an allogeneic HSCT recipient or a stem cell or donor lymphocyte infusion donor (not recorded which). It is not recorded whose cells these are; they may come from a transplant donor.

This clonotype turned up a few times. This chain joins TRBV3-1 and TRBJ2-1; 7 bases are shared with TRBD2. The CDR3 contains 14 residues. Germline V gene lookup returns CDR1 LGHDT and CDR2 YNNKEL (reference sequence). Unmatched junction bases numbered 4, after V lost 4 bases and J lost 4 bases. The CDR3 DNA sequence: TGTGCCAGCAGCCTTCGGACTAGTTACAATGAGCAGTTCTTC. Residues: CASSLRTSYNEQFF.

This rearrangement joins TRBV5-1 to TRBJ1-4, with a possible D match to TRBD1 (5 bases). The CDR3 has 17 amino acids. Germline V gene data show CDR1 as SGHRS and CDR2 as YFSETQ. V was pared by 2 bases and J by 3 bases, with 17 bases between. DNA of the CDR3: TGCGCCAGCAGCTTTGGTTCCCAGGGAGTCTCTAATGAAAAACTGTTTTTT. This encodes CASSFGSQGVSNEKLFF.

This clonotype was seen only once. V usage is TRBV5-1 and J usage is TRBJ2-7, with TRBD1 matching over 9 bases. J was trimmed by 12 bases and V by 1 base; bases with no gene match: 17. Germline CDR1 reads SGHRS; CDR2 reads YFSETQ. The CDR3 sequence is 16 residues long. CDR3 coding DNA: TGCGCCAGCAGCTTGTGGCGGGGGACAGGGATGACTATGCGGTACTTC. It is translated as CASSLWRGTGMTMRYF.

About this clonotype itself: It may be a read error: a sequence one base away is much more abundant. The rearrangement uses TRBV20-1 and TRBJ1-5, with 10 bases matching TRBD1. The CDR3 length is 16 residues. The germline CDR1 and CDR2 sequences are DFQATT and SNEGSKA (reference sequence). DNA for the CDR3: TGCGGTGCTAGTGACAGGGGGCGCGGGGACAATCAGCCCCAGCATTTT. Translation gives CGASDRGRGDNQPQHF.

The chain recombines TRBV19 with TRBJ1-2; D not certain. Germline V gives CDR1 LNHDA, CDR2 SQIVND (reference sequence). Trimming stripped 2 bases from V and 4 bases from J, with 11 bases between. The CDR3 runs 14 residues. CDR3 bases: TGTGCCAGTAGTATAACCGGCAGCGCCTATGGCTACACCTTC. Its translation is CASSITGSAYGYTF. Supplemented by reference TRBV19 and TRBJ1-2, the full variable domain reads DGGITQSPKYLFRKEGQNVTLSCEQNLNHDAMYWYRQDPGQGLRLIYYSQIVNDFQKGDIAEGYSVSREKKESFPLTVTSAQKNPTAFYLCASSITGSAYGYTFGSGTRLTVV.

V is TRBV18 and J is TRBJ1-2; D might be TRBD1 (5 bases). The V and J ends lost 4 bases and 4 bases respectively, with 13 bases between them. From germline, CDR1 is KGHSH and CDR2 LQKENI. CDR3 length equals 14 residues. The CDR3 spells CASSLATDLYGYTF. The CDR3 DNA sequence: TGTGCCAGCTCACTAGCGACAGATCTCTATGGCTACACCTTC.

This clonotype was recorded a few times. The rearrangement uses TRBV20-1 and TRBJ1-4; D is unclear. Germline-derived CDR1 and CDR2 are DFQATT and SNEGSKA (reference sequence). This CDR3 spans 13 amino acids. V gave up 3 bases and J gave up 7 bases, with 12 bases separating them. Here the CDR3 reads CSARGRWGEKLFF. CDR3 DNA: TGCAGTGCTAGGGGGAGGTGGGGTGAAAAACTGTTTTTT.

This clonotype was observed a few times. The chain recombines TRBV12-3 or TRBV12-4 with TRBJ2-1; D call uncertain. CDR3 length: 13 residues. V dropped 3 bases and J dropped 6 bases, with 9 bases sitting between them. The CDR3 region has the DNA TGTGCCAGCAGTTTTGGGCCCAGCAATGAGCAGTTCTTC. Protein product: CASSFGPSNEQFF.

The sample holds a few counts of this clonotype. The rearrangement joins TRBV7-9 to TRBJ2-7; D is perhaps TRBD2 (5 bases). Germline V lookup: CDR1 SEHNR, CDR2 FQNEAQ (reference sequence). The V end lost 1 base, the J end lost 3 bases, and 13 bases lay between the germline ends. The CDR3 consists of 15 residues. Here the CDR3 reads CASSLVLAGYYEQYF. CDR3 sequence (DNA): TGTGCCAGCAGCTTAGTGCTAGCAGGATACTACGAGCAGTACTTC.

The chain couples TRBV10-3 to TRBJ2-5; no clear D gene. Germline CDR1 reads ENHRY; CDR2 reads SYGVKD. This CDR3 is built from 11 residues. Trimming took off 8 bases at V and 1 base at J, with 5 bases between the two ends. CDR3 nucleotide sequence: TGTGCCATCCCGTGCCAAGAGACCCAGTACTTC. Amino acid sequence: CAIPCQETQYF.

The chain joins TRBV27 to TRBJ1-1, with TRBD1 as a possible D gene (6 bases). V lost 6 bases and J lost 4, with 15 bases in between. The CDR3 runs 14 residues. Germline V gives CDR1 MNHEY, CDR2 SMNVEV (reference sequence). This CDR3 reads CASSDETGFTEAFF. CDR3 DNA: TGTGCCAGCAGCGACGAGACAGGTTTCACTGAAGCTTTCTTT.

This sequence joins TRBV27 and TRBJ2-3; possibly TRBD1 or TRBD2 for D (5 bases each). This CDR3 contains 15 residues. V was clipped by 2 bases and J by 2 bases, with 11 bases between them. CDR1 is MNHEY and CDR2 is SMNVEV in the germline V gene (reference sequence). The CDR3 DNA is TGTGCCAGCAGTTTAGAGGGGTATACCACAGATACGCAGTATTTT. This sequence encodes CASSLEGYTTDTQYF.

This clonotype appeared a few times. The chain uses TRBV2 and TRBJ1-5, with D possibly being TRBD1 (5 bases). Germline V gene lookup returns CDR1 SNHLY and CDR2 FYNNEI. The CDR3 is 13 amino acids. V dropped 6 bases and J dropped 4 bases, with 10 bases sitting between them. In nucleotides, the CDR3 is TGTGCCAGCAGACCAGGGTGGAATCAGCCCCAGCATTTT. Amino acids: CASRPGWNQPQHF. Looking up the rest from reference TRBV2 and TRBJ1-5 gives the full variable domain: EPEVTQTPSHQVTQMGQEVILRCVPISNHLYFYWYRQILGQKVEFLVSFYNNEISEKSEIFDDQFSVERPDGSNFTLKIRSTKLEDSAMYFCASRPGWNQPQHFGDGTRLSIL.

Only a few counts were recorded for this clonotype. J is TRBJ2-5 and V is TRBV24-1; TRBD1 agrees at 7 bases. With 4 bases clipped from V and 4 bases from J, the junction kept 5 bases outside the gene matches. This CDR3 has 14 residues. Germline CDR1 and CDR2: KGHDR and SFDVKD. The CDR3 is CATSENYRGETQYF. The CDR3 nucleotides read TGTGCCACCAGTGAAAACTACAGGGGAGAGACCCAGTACTTC.

This chain uses TRBV12-3 or TRBV12-4 with TRBJ1-1; 8 positions match TRBD1. The CDR3 contains 14 residues. Unmatched junction bases numbered 1, after V lost 2 bases and J lost 2 bases. The CDR3 protein is CASSLTGGNTEAFF. The CDR3 coding sequence is TGTGCCAGCAGTTTAACAGGGGGAAACACTGAAGCTTTCTTT.

At least ten counts were recorded for this clonotype. This chain joins TRBV5-5 and TRBJ1-6; tentatively, D is TRBD1 (5 bases). This CDR3 spans 15 amino acids. V lost 5 bases and J 5 bases, leaving 14 bases between the germline ends. Germline V CDR1 and CDR2: SGHKS, YYEKEE (reference sequence). DNA for the CDR3: TGTGCCAGCAGACCCGGGACGACGAATAATTCACCCCTCCACTTT. It specifies CASRPGTTNNSPLHF.

This clonotype was recorded at least ten times. This rearrangement joins TRBV6-5 to TRBJ1-1; D possibly corresponds to TRBD1 (6 bases). Germline V gene data show CDR1 as MNHEY and CDR2 as SVGAGI. V lost 5 bases and J lost 1, with 11 bases in between. CDR3 length: 14 residues. The CDR3 DNA sequence: TGTGCCAGCAGTCTAGTACAGGGGAACACTGAAGCTTTCTTT. Its translation is CASSLVQGNTEAFF.

In this sample, this clonotype turned up a few times. The chain couples TRBV12-3 or TRBV12-4 to TRBJ1-5; D unresolved. Trimming left V 5 bases short and J 4 bases short, with 18 bases between. The length of the CDR3 is 16 residues. CDR3: CASSPDTVPRNQPQHF. The CDR3 coding sequence is TGTGCCAGCAGTCCAGACACGGTCCCCAGAAATCAGCCCCAGCATTTT.

J is TRBJ2-6 and V is TRBV12-3 or TRBV12-4; D not resolved. The V end lost 6 bases, the J end lost 0 bases, and 9 bases lay between the germline ends. The CDR3 loop spans 15 amino acids. CDR3 sequence: CASRTHFSGANVLTF. The CDR3 nucleotides read TGTGCCAGCAGGACCCACTTCTCTGGGGCCAACGTCCTGACTTTC.

The chain links TRBV27 to TRBJ2-3; 9 positions agree with TRBD2. Germline trimming cut 4 bases from V and 6 bases from J; bases unmatched to any gene: 5. Germline V gene data show CDR1 as MNHEY and CDR2 as SMNVEV (reference sequence). CDR3 length: 14 residues. As DNA, the CDR3 is TGTGCCAGCAGTTCCTATAGCGGGAGTGATACGCAGTATTTT. This sequence encodes CASSSYSGSDTQYF.